The present TCR beta chain was sequenced within a study of CD8 T cell repertoires and HIV-1 epitope variants. Germline CDR1 is MDHEN and CDR2 is SYDVKM. This CDR3 is built from 16 residues. The V end was cut by 1 base, the J end by 2 bases, with 12 bases between. Survey-depth immunoSEQ sequencing covered TCR beta CDR3 regions. Sequencing used immunoSEQ multiplex PCR; TCRdb keeps in-frame clones, though not all of them. Of 95,000 or so clones listed, just under 75% are singletons. Input material: uncultured baseline CD8+ T cells from peripheral blood mononuclear cells (PBMCs). The gene calls are TRBV28 and TRBJ2-4; D remains unclear. This sequence originates from a male donor with HIV. In DNA form, the CDR3 reads TGTGCCAGCAGTTTATCCGTCCTAGTTACCAAAAACATTCAGTACTTC. It yields the protein CASSLSVLVTKNIQYF.